This T cell receptor (beta chain) was retrieved from a study of siplizumab effects on memory and regulatory T cells (dated by TCRdb to about 2019). Describing the broader study: The effect of the anti-CD2 antibody siplizumab on alloreactive T-cell subsets was examined in allogeneic mixed lymphocyte reactions constructed from human PBMCs.

TCRbeta CDR3 sequencing was performed on sorted unstimulated T cells and on proliferating T cells recovered from mixed lymphocyte reactions. Fresh whole blood from over eight HLA-typed healthy donors served as the source for isolating PBMCs. Unstimulated CD4+ non-regulatory T cells were FACS-sorted to map the origin of alloreactive clones. The library came from the immunoSEQ multiplex PCR assay. Each sample had roughly 90,000 TCR templates assayed by the deep sequencing platform. Genomic DNA extracted from sorted T cells was the material used for TCRbeta CDR3 sequencing. The paper's processing steps were these. Clonal analysis of TCRbeta CDR3 data was done in the R programming language. Alloreactive CD4+ and CD8+ clones were identified by comparing unstimulated samples to CFSE-low samples taken after the reaction. Alloreactive CD4+ clones were assigned to regulatory or non-regulatory origin by matching sequences to sorted unstimulated Treg and non-Treg repertoires. TCRdb's version of the immuneACCESS table is confined to in-frame rearrangements and falls short of the full clone set. An unresolved V gene accounts for under half of the shortfall where checked; the remainder is of unknown origin. V, J and clone size reflect that table, while D and trimming were determined from the DNA. The sample table shows 100,000 or so clones, and 94% are seen once. 1% to 1.5% of the sample goes to the ten largest clones.

Summary of the overall study and its limitations: Whether proliferating Tregs from siplizumab cultures were suppressive was not functionally confirmed. The cumulative frequency of alloreactive sequences that could be traced back to unstimulated CD4+ memory T cells was significantly reduced by siplizumab. Of the alloreactive CD4+ clones that could be mapped, the Treg-derived share averaged about 67% with siplizumab compared with approximately 30% in control reactions. For roughly 75-97% of proliferating CD4+ or CD8+ clones, no naive or memory phenotype could be assigned. Greater diversity appeared to be present in unstimulated naive T cells than in memory T cells, and a substantial contribution to the alloresponse seemed to be made by naive cells. Because sequences below about 10^-5 frequency were poorly captured, only a minor fraction of alloreactive clones could be mapped to unstimulated subsets.

About this clone itself: Its antigen is not yet known. There are no base qualities to consult, and no much larger clone falls within one base.

The junction shows trimming of 7 bases on V and 4 bases on J, and the gene matches do not reach 7 bases of it. For CDR1 and CDR2, the germline V gene lists MNHNS and SASEGT. Reading from cysteine to phenylalanine, the CDR3 counts 14 amino acids. The read is trimmed to its CDR3 DNA, 42 bases read in frame from base 1. The chain is encoded by TRBV6-1 joined to TRBJ1-3; TRBD1 matches 7 bases in the middle. The TCR comes from a human donor in good health. Sample: non-Treg CD4+ T cells sorted from blood. According to the study, the label for this sample's cell subset or site signals: FACS-sorted unstimulated CD4+ non-regulatory T cells. The CDR3 region reads CASTRQGVGNTIYF. The DNA sequence is as follows: TGTGCCAGCACTCGGCAGGGGGTAGGAAACACCATATATTTT.